The 32 T cell receptor beta chains in this list originate from one sample, sequenced in a study of T-cell reconstitution after alpha-beta-depleted transplantation in children. A TCRbeta library incorporating unique molecular identifiers was prepared. One entry per CDR3 protein results from TCRdb running MiXCR on the PCR reads. The sample gives over 70,000 distinct CDR3 sequences, 7% to 10% of which show up once; 5.5% to 7% is in the top ten. Sequencing used PBMCs from the stem cell graft donor, obtained from the stem cell graft. These receptors originate from a human donor who donated a stem cell graft to a child with congenital amegakaryocytic thrombocytopenia.

Ten or more counts support this clonotype. This chain connects TRBV5-1 to TRBJ2-5; no clear D gene. Looked up from germline, CDR1 is SGHRS and CDR2 is YFSETQ. The ends were cut back, 6 bases at V and 1 base at J, with 10 bases in the middle. CDR3 length: 13 amino acids. The CDR3 spells CASTSSAQETQYF. CDR3 sequence (DNA): TGCGCCAGCACTTCAAGTGCCCAAGAGACCCAGTACTTC.

CDR3 in DNA: TGTGCCAGCAGTTCCCCCTCGGGGGTACGGGCCTACAATGAGCAGTTCTTC. Translated, it gives CASSSPSGVRAYNEQFF. The chain couples TRBV12-3 or TRBV12-4 to TRBJ2-1; a weak D match, TRBD2 (6 bases). CDR3 size: 17 residues. Trimming cost V 4 bases and J 2 bases, with 18 bases left between them.

V is TRBV19 and J is TRBJ1-2, with unresolved D. This CDR3 is built from 13 residues. Germline V gene sequence: CDR1 LNHDA, CDR2 SQIVND (reference sequence). V dropped 9 bases and J dropped 2 bases, with 13 bases sitting between them. CDR3 sequence: CASLDWANYGYTF. The CDR3 region has the DNA TGTGCCAGCCTGGACTGGGCGAACTATGGCTACACCTTC.

Ten or more counts support this clonotype. This sequence joins TRBV7-2 and TRBJ2-1; the match to TRBD2 covers 7 bases. With 1 base clipped from V and 0 bases from J, the junction kept 6 bases outside the gene matches. The CDR3 runs 17 residues. CDR1 is SGHTA and CDR2 is FQGNSA in the germline V gene. The CDR3 coding sequence is TGTGCCAGCAGCTTAGTCCCTAGCGGCACCTCCTACAATGAGCAGTTCTTC. This gives the protein CASSLVPSGTSYNEQFF.

This clonotype showed up just a few times. The chain is built from TRBV29-1 and TRBJ1-2; a possible D gene is TRBD1 (5 bases). The V gene's germline CDR1 is SQVTM and CDR2 ANQGSEA. The V end lost 5 bases, the J end lost 7 bases, and 11 bases lay between the germline ends. There are 11 residues in the CDR3. The CDR3 DNA reads as TGCAGCGTTCCGGGGCGGGGTGGCTACACCTTC. Its translation is CSVPGRGGYTF.

This clonotype was observed many times. The chain has TRBV7-6 and TRBJ1-2; TRBD1 matches 11 bases. Unmatched junction bases numbered 5, after V lost 5 bases and J lost 6 bases. The CDR3 runs 14 residues. The V gene's germline CDR1 is SGHVS and CDR2 FNYEAQ. The DNA of the CDR3 is TGTGCCAGCAGCAGGACAGGGGGCGTCGATGGCTACACCTTC. Protein product: CASSRTGGVDGYTF.

This clonotype has ten or more counts. V is TRBV29-1 and J is TRBJ2-5; 9 bases agree with TRBD2. The CDR3 covers 15 residues. Unmatched junction bases numbered 8, after V lost 6 bases and J lost 0 bases. Looked up from germline, CDR1 is SQVTM and CDR2 is ANQGSEA. CDR3 loop: CSVALAGKYQETQYF. The CDR3 DNA is TGCAGCGTCGCCCTAGCGGGAAAGTACCAAGAGACCCAGTACTTC.

In its sample, this clonotype was seen many times. The V and J genes are TRBV12-3 or TRBV12-4 and TRBJ2-6, with D uncertain. CDR3 length: 13 residues. V lost 3 bases, J lost 2 bases, and 2 bases lay in between. The CDR3 reads CASSFAGANVLTF. DNA for the CDR3: TGTGCCAGCAGTTTCGCTGGGGCCAACGTCCTGACTTTC.

This clonotype has at least ten counts. The chain combines TRBV11-2 with TRBJ1-4; 11 bases match TRBD1. The germline gives CDR1 SGHAT, CDR2 FQNNGV. This CDR3 contains 15 residues. The V gene end was trimmed by 5 bases and the J gene end by 6 bases; junction bases not matched to a gene: 5. The CDR3 DNA sequence: TGTGCCAGCAGCCACCGGGACAGGGGGGATGAAAAACTGTTTTTT. Amino acids: CASSHRDRGDEKLFF.

The gene calls are TRBV24-1 and TRBJ2-7; D gene unclear. The V and J ends lost 3 bases and 1 base respectively, with 9 bases between them. In germline, CDR1 is KGHDR, CDR2 SFDVKD. This CDR3 region has 14 residues. The CDR3 sequence: CATSDDDGSYEQYF. The CDR3 DNA is TGTGCCACCAGTGATGACGACGGTTCCTACGAGCAGTACTTC.

This clonotype was found many times. The chain combines TRBV29-1 with TRBJ1-2, with a weak D call TRBD1 (5 bases). V dropped 1 base and J dropped 8 bases, with 17 bases sitting between them. Germline CDR1 SQVTM, CDR2 ANQGSEA. The CDR3 is 14 amino acids. The CDR3 loop is CSVEGAVGAKGYTF. CDR3 bases: TGCAGCGTTGAAGGGGCAGTCGGGGCGAAGGGCTACACCTTC.

This clonotype was counted ten times or more. This chain connects TRBV7-2 to TRBJ2-1, with D perhaps assigned TRBD1 or TRBD2 (6 bases each). The germline V gene has CDR1 SGHTA and CDR2 FQGNSA. CDR3 length: 13 amino acids. Trimming left V 6 bases short and J 7 bases short, with 13 bases between. The CDR3 DNA reads TGTGCCAGCAGTGGGGGGCTCGTTAATGAGCAGTTCTTC. It translates to CASSGGLVNEQFF.

The CDR3 bases are TGCAGCGCCGCAACAGGGCGCGGTGGTTCCGGGGAGCTGTTTTTT. This translates into CSAATGRGGSGELFF. V usage is TRBV29-1 and J usage is TRBJ2-2, with D perhaps matching TRBD1 (6 bases). Trimming stripped 7 bases from V and 6 bases from J, with 21 bases between. Germline V lookup: CDR1 SQVTM, CDR2 ANQGSEA. The CDR3 runs to 15 residues.

This clonotype was seen many times. The rearrangement links TRBV7-9 to TRBJ2-7, with 8 bases aligning to TRBD2. The V and J ends lost 2 bases and 0 bases, in that order; junction bases with no gene match: 3. This CDR3 region has 15 residues. Germline lookup yields CDR1 SEHNR and CDR2 FQNEAQ (reference sequence). CDR3 DNA: TGTGCCAGCAGCTTACCCGGGACTAGCTCCTACGAGCAGTACTTC. As protein: CASSLPGTSSYEQYF.

This clonotype has at least ten counts. CDR3 residues: CASSPWDGYEQYF. The CDR3 DNA reads as TGTGCCAGCAGCCCATGGGACGGATACGAGCAGTACTTC. The chain couples TRBV7-9 to TRBJ2-7; the D call may be TRBD1 or TRBD2 (5 bases each). Deletions cut 5 bases from V and 4 bases from J, with 12 bases between. Per germline, CDR1 SEHNR and CDR2 FQNEAQ (reference sequence). CDR3 length equals 13 residues.

This clonotype was observed at least ten times. The chain joins TRBV5-1 to TRBJ1-4; TRBD1 is a possible D gene (5 bases). This CDR3 is 15 amino acids long. Germline-derived CDR1 and CDR2 are SGHRS and YFSETQ. The V gene lost 4 bases and the J gene lost 7 bases, with 17 bases spanning the gap. CDR3 amino acids: CASSPDGAAGEKLFF. CDR3 coding DNA: TGCGCCAGCAGCCCTGATGGGGCAGCAGGTGAAAAACTGTTTTTT.

At least ten counts were recorded for this clonotype. DNA of the CDR3: TGTGCCAGCAGGCCAGGGGTCGACGAGACCCAGTACTTC. Residues: CASRPGVDETQYF. The V call is TRBV12-3 or TRBV12-4, the J call TRBJ2-5, with D perhaps TRBD1 (6 bases). V shed 6 bases and J shed 5 bases, with 13 bases lying between them. The CDR3 loop spans 13 amino acids.

There are many counts of this clonotype. The chain recombines TRBV4-1 with TRBJ2-7; D tentatively reads TRBD1 or TRBD2 (5 bases each). Between the trimmed V and J ends, which lost 1 base and 2 bases, there was a span of 21 bases. Germline-derived CDR1 and CDR2 are MGHRA and YSYEKL. The CDR3 is 18 residues long. Here the CDR3 reads CASSQALGRGAMTYEQYF. CDR3 nucleotide sequence: TGCGCCAGCAGCCAAGCCCTCGGTCGGGGCGCGATGACCTACGAGCAGTACTTC.

About this clonotype: This may be a read error: a much more frequent sequence differs by one nucleotide. The V call is TRBV3-1, the J call TRBJ1-1; D gene ambiguous. Germline V lookup: CDR1 LGHDT, CDR2 YNNKEL (reference sequence). CDR3 length: 13 residues. The CDR3 protein is CGSSQRENTEAFF. CDR3 DNA: TGTGGCAGCAGCCAACGGGAGAACACTGAAGCTTTCTTT.

This clonotype was counted at least ten times. The chain links TRBV7-2 to TRBJ2-5; a weak D match, TRBD1 (6 bases). The germline gives CDR1 SGHTA, CDR2 FQGNSA. Trimming removed 5 bases at V and 0 bases at J, with 13 bases between. The CDR3 has 15 residues. This chain's CDR3 is CASSPQTGYQETQYF. In DNA, the CDR3 is TGTGCCAGCAGCCCCCAAACAGGGTACCAAGAGACCCAGTACTTC.

This clonotype showed up many times. The rearrangement links TRBV29-1 to TRBJ1-2; tentative D call: TRBD1 (5 bases). Trimming left V 7 bases short and J 6 bases short, with 12 bases between. This CDR3 spans 11 amino acids. Germline V gene data show CDR1 as SQVTM and CDR2 as ANQGSEA. In DNA form, the CDR3 reads TGCAGCGGGCGGGACGTCCATGGCTACACCTTC. Its translation is CSGRDVHGYTF.

This clonotype was detected ten times or more. The chain employs TRBV20-1 and TRBJ2-1; the D is unclear. V lost 3 bases and J lost 6, with 9 bases in between. CDR3 length: 12 residues. Germline V gene data show CDR1 as DFQATT and CDR2 as SNEGSKA (reference sequence). CDR3 nucleotide sequence: TGCAGTGCTAGTGGTCCCGCCAATGAGCAGTTCTTC. This codes for CSASGPANEQFF.

Many counts were recorded for this clonotype. The chain couples TRBV6-2 or TRBV6-3 to TRBJ1-1; the match to TRBD1 covers 10 bases. The germline V gene encodes CDR1 MNHEY and CDR2 SVGEGT. The V gene end was trimmed by 5 bases and the J gene end by 4 bases; junction bases not matched to a gene: 1. CDR3 length: 13 amino acids. For the CDR3, the DNA is TGTGCCAGCAGTGGGACAGGGGTCACTGAAGCTTTCTTT. Amino acids: CASSGTGVTEAFF.

This clonotype was counted at least ten times. This rearrangement joins TRBV5-1 to TRBJ1-6, with unresolved D. The germline V gene encodes CDR1 SGHRS and CDR2 YFSETQ. V was cut by 6 bases and J by 0 bases, with 13 bases left in between. The CDR3 spans 16 residues. CDR3 region: CASMSSVDSYNSPLHF. Here the CDR3 DNA reads TGCGCCAGCATGTCGTCAGTAGACTCCTATAATTCACCCCTCCACTTT.

This clonotype occurred many times. The gene calls are TRBV29-1 and TRBJ2-7, with a possible D match to TRBD1 (5 bases). Per germline, CDR1 SQVTM and CDR2 ANQGSEA. The V and J ends lost 4 bases and 5 bases respectively, with 15 bases between them. This CDR3 comprises 13 residues. Here the CDR3 reads CSVAVSGSDEQYF. CDR3 coding DNA: TGCAGCGTTGCCGTCTCAGGGTCCGACGAGCAGTACTTC.

There are many counts of this clonotype. CDR3 protein: CASSPGHWNTGELFF. The DNA of the CDR3 is TGTGCCAGCAGCCCTGGGCACTGGAACACCGGGGAGCTGTTTTTT. The rearrangement links TRBV6-2 or TRBV6-3 to TRBJ2-2; D uncertain. Germline V gives CDR1 MNHEY, CDR2 SVGEGT. There are 15 residues in the CDR3. V lost 6 bases and J lost 1, with 12 bases in between.

This clonotype appeared many times. The gene calls are TRBV5-5 and TRBJ1-1; possibly TRBD1 for D (5 bases). Germline V gene lookup returns CDR1 SGHKS and CDR2 YYEKEE (reference sequence). The CDR3 consists of 15 residues. The germline V and J ends were trimmed by 5 bases and 0 bases, with 14 bases remaining between them. CDR3: CASRRVGTLNTEAFF. As DNA, the CDR3 is TGTGCCAGCAGACGGGTGGGGACTCTGAACACTGAAGCTTTCTTT.

At least ten counts were recorded for this clonotype. The chain uses TRBV6-2 or TRBV6-3 and TRBJ2-5; D is ambiguous. Germline V lookup: CDR1 MNHEY, CDR2 SVGEGT. The CDR3 is made up of 14 amino acids. The ends were cut back, 5 bases at V and 4 bases at J, with 14 bases in the middle. For the CDR3, the DNA is TGTGCCAGCAGTCCCCAGCCCCGGAGAGAGACCCAGTACTTC. Encoded protein: CASSPQPRRETQYF.

Ten or more counts support this clonotype. This chain joins TRBV12-3 or TRBV12-4 and TRBJ1-2; tentative D call: TRBD1 (5 bases). V gave up 5 bases and J gave up 4 bases, with 23 bases separating them. The length of the CDR3 is 17 residues. CDR3 coding DNA: TGTGCCAGCAGTACTCACCAAATGACAGATAGCCCCTATGGCTACACCTTC. It is translated as CASSTHQMTDSPYGYTF.

A remark on this clonotype: The DNA is omitted, as the CDR3 cannot be located on it reliably, and the CDR3 follows TCRdb's listing. This sequence joins TRBV20-1 and TRBJ2-7; the table's D call, TRBD1, was not checked against the DNA. The length of the CDR3 is 14 amino acids, counting both ends. Germline V lookup: CDR1 DFQATT, CDR2 SNEGSKA (reference sequence). The CDR3 sequence is CSSGQGRGTYEQYF.

This clonotype showed up just once. The rearrangement links TRBV4-2 to TRBJ2-1; 10 bases line up with TRBD2. The V gene's germline CDR1 is LGHNA and CDR2 YNFKEQ. The junction had 8 bases not matched to a gene; V was cut back by 10 bases and J by 2 bases. This CDR3 has 15 amino acids. This CDR3 is CAMSPLAGAYNEQFF. The DNA for the CDR3 is TGTGCCATGAGCCCTCTAGCGGGGGCCTACAATGAGCAGTTCTTC.

This clonotype appeared a few times. This chain connects TRBV12-3 or TRBV12-4 to TRBJ1-5, with D uncertain. CDR3 length equals 12 residues. V was cut by 7 bases and J by 4 bases, with 8 bases left in between. The CDR3 reads CASNHGNQPQHF. CDR3 DNA sequence: TGTGCCAGCAACCATGGGAATCAGCCCCAGCATTTT.